This TCR beta chain was sequenced in a study of T cell responses to AZD1222 COVID-19 vaccine. The study's findings and limits: There were vaccine-associated CD4 TCRs across spike, dominant at 160-218 and 743-854. The sample set comprised mostly white British donors with more females, and clonal diversity was possibly underestimated. Unmutated regions of variants are reportedly targeted by nearly half of spike-specific TCRs.

CDR1 is SGHTA and CDR2 is FQGNSA in the germline V gene. There are 15 residues in the CDR3. The junction had 7 bases not matched to a gene; V was cut back by 1 base and J by 10 bases. Details on this clone: The antigen is undetermined.

Data came from immunoSEQ multiplex PCR; TCRdb stores just in-frame clones and leaves some out. The repertoire has approximately 110,000 clones, roughly 87% of them found once; the top ten carry approximately 5%. This specimen consisted of peripheral blood, obtained on day 0 of AZD1222 vaccination. This sequence originates from an adult in good health. The chain has TRBV7-2 and TRBJ2-2; 9 nucleotides line up with TRBD2. The CDR3 DNA reads TGTGCCAGCAGCTTAGGCGGGACTAGCTGGCAGGAGCTGTTTTTT. Residues: CASSLGGTSWQELFF.